The 14 T cell receptor beta chains in this list originate from one sample, sequenced in a study of T cells after posttransplantation cyclophosphamide. Repertoires were generated with immunoSEQ multiplex PCR, while TCRdb's copy carries only in-frame clones and drops some. The repertoire includes approximately 28,000 clones, around 90% of them detected once, and around 0.26% sits in the top ten. Cells defined as naive were viable CD3+CD4+ or CD3+CD8+ and CCR7+CD45RA+CD45RO-CD95-CD27+CD28+. Sequencing used naive CD4+ T cells sorted from PBMCs. The origin of the receptors is a woman aged 60-75 years in good health, CMV-negative, and a related stem cell transplant donor.

The chain combines TRBV2 with TRBJ2-2; D is possibly TRBD1 (5 bases). This CDR3 has 14 residues. V gave up 4 bases and J gave up 2 bases, with 8 bases separating them. CDR1 and CDR2 from the germline V gene are SNHLY and FYNNEI. DNA for the CDR3: TGTGCCAGCAGTGGACAGATAAACACCGGGGAGCTGTTTTTT. Amino acid sequence: CASSGQINTGELFF.

V gene TRBV28 combines with J gene TRBJ2-6; 8 positions match TRBD1. The germline gives CDR1 MDHEN, CDR2 SYDVKM. Germline trimming cut 7 bases from V and 2 bases from J; bases unmatched to any gene: 1. This CDR3 has 14 residues. This CDR3 reads CASKQGAGANVLTF. DNA for the CDR3: TGTGCCAGCAAACAGGGGGCTGGGGCCAACGTCCTGACTTTC.

The gene calls are TRBV28 and TRBJ1-5, with D possibly matching TRBD1 (5 bases). CDR3 size: 12 residues. The V gene's germline CDR1 is MDHEN and CDR2 SYDVKM. CDR3 bases: TGTGCGAGCCGGCGGGGGAATCAGCCCCAGCATTTT. Protein sequence: CASRRGNQPQHF.

V is TRBV6-5 and J is TRBJ1-1, with D unclear. The CDR3 sequence is 16 residues long. Trimming cost V 4 bases and J 6 bases, with 21 bases left between them. From germline, CDR1 is MNHEY and CDR2 SVGAGI. The CDR3 DNA reads TGTGCCAGCAGTTTAGGACTTTCCGCCTGGGTTGCTGAAGCTTTCTTT. It specifies CASSLGLSAWVAEAFF.

J is TRBJ2-7 and V is TRBV7-9; 11 bases map to TRBD2. The CDR3 length is 15 residues. Trimming removed 7 bases from V and 6 bases from J; junction bases left unmatched: 11. The germline V gene has CDR1 SEHNR and CDR2 FQNEAQ (reference sequence). The CDR3 DNA is TGTGCCAGCAATACCGGTAGCGGGGGGGCGGGCGAGCAGTACTTC. Translated, it gives CASNTGSGGAGEQYF.

The rearrangement links TRBV5-4 to TRBJ2-3, with TRBD2 matching 13 bases. The V segment lost 0 bases and the J segment 0 bases; nucleotides outside the gene matches: 4. The CDR3 loop spans 18 amino acids. Germline V gene data show CDR1 as SGHNT and CDR2 as YYREEE (reference sequence). The CDR3 DNA follows: TGTGCCAGCAGCTTGGGACTAGCGGGGGGCGGGAGCACAGATACGCAGTATTTT. Residues: CASSLGLAGGGSTDTQYF.

The chain uses TRBV29-1 and TRBJ2-3, with 11 bases identical to TRBD1. The germline V gene has CDR1 SQVTM and CDR2 ANQGSEA. Trimming cost V 4 bases and J 6 bases; bases outside gene matches: 9. CDR3 length equals 15 residues. CDR3 DNA: TGCAGCGTTGGGGATTGGACAGGGGGCAGGGATACGCAGTATTTT. Amino acids: CSVGDWTGGRDTQYF.

This sequence joins TRBV30 and TRBJ2-5; TRBD2 matches 7 bases. The junction had 1 base not matched to a gene; V was cut back by 4 bases and J by 2 bases. Germline V gene lookup returns CDR1 GTSNPN and CDR2 SVGIG (reference sequence). This CDR3 contains 12 residues. CDR3 DNA: TGTGCCTGGAATAGCGGGCAAGAGACCCAGTACTTC. Its translation is CAWNSGQETQYF. The full variable domain, with the rest looked up from reference TRBV30 and TRBJ2-5, is SQTIHQWPATLVQPVGSPLSLECTVEGTSNPNLYWYRQAAGRGLQLLFYSVGIGQISSEVPQNLSASRPQDRQFILSSKKLLLSDSGFYLCAWNSGQETQYFGPGTRLLVL.

The genes are TRBV6-5 and TRBJ2-1, with a tentative D call TRBD1 (5 bases). V was trimmed by 6 bases and J by 10 bases, leaving 19 bases between them. CDR3 size: 14 residues. CDR1 is MNHEY and CDR2 is SVGAGI in the germline V gene. CDR3 residues: CASRTPGAAMEQFF. The CDR3 DNA is TGTGCCAGCAGGACACCTGGGGCCGCCATGGAGCAGTTCTTC.

The rearrangement uses TRBV2 and TRBJ1-6, with 9 bases lining up with TRBD1. The germline CDR1 and CDR2 sequences are SNHLY and FYNNEI. The trim removed 10 bases at V and 8 bases at J, leaving 9 bases unmatched. This CDR3 is 14 amino acids long. The CDR3 bases are TGTGCCACTCGGGACAGGGAGGCTCATTCACCCCTCCACTTT. Protein product: CATRDREAHSPLHF.

V is TRBV11-2 and J is TRBJ2-3; D not resolved. The germline V and J ends were trimmed by 2 bases and 10 bases, with 13 bases remaining between them. This CDR3 is built from 13 residues. The germline gives CDR1 SGHAT, CDR2 FQNNGV. CDR3 region: CASSLPKSTAQYF. For the CDR3, the DNA is TGTGCCAGCAGCTTACCCAAAAGCACCGCGCAGTATTTT.

J is TRBJ2-5 and V is TRBV6-5; 10 bases fit TRBD2. The J call may be wrong; the DNA end is better matched by TRBJ2-7. Germline-derived CDR1 and CDR2 are MNHEY and SVGAGI. CDR3 size: 14 residues. The CDR3 protein is CASRGAGGPYEQYF. Here the CDR3 DNA reads TGTGCCAGCAGGGGAGCGGGAGGGCCGTACGAGCAGTACTTC.

This clone was detected once. The chain joins TRBV4-2 to TRBJ2-1; TRBD2 matches at 9 bases. There are 16 residues in the CDR3. The germline V gene encodes CDR1 LGHNA and CDR2 YNFKEQ. After removal of 0 bases from V and 6 bases from J, the junction contained 6 bases not matched to a gene. The DNA of the CDR3 is TGTGCCAGCAGCCAAGATAGCGCGGGAGGGCCCAATGAGCAGTTCTTC. It translates to CASSQDSAGGPNEQFF.

The gene calls are TRBV20-1 and TRBJ2-1; D remains unclear. The V gene lost 7 bases and the J gene lost 4 bases, with 8 bases spanning the gap. CDR1 and CDR2 from the germline V gene are DFQATT and SNEGSKA (reference sequence). The CDR3 consists of 11 residues. In nucleotides, the CDR3 is TGCAGTGGGCCGAAGTACAATGAGCAGTTCTTC. Translation gives CSGPKYNEQFF.